The 17 T cell receptor beta chains listed next were all sequenced from one sample in a study of Tregs in tolerant kidney transplant recipients. Recipients received nonmyeloablative bone marrow transplants from related graft donors, with transient mixed chimerism. TCRdb's copy holds only in-frame clones and misses some; the assay was immunoSEQ multiplex PCR. The profile shows about 50,000 clones, about nine tenths of them singletons. Sample: CD8+ T cells from blood (PBMCs), taken 12 months after the transplant. The source of these receptors is a human patient who received a combined kidney and bone marrow transplant. The graft donor may be the source of some T cells.

The rearrangement joins TRBV11-2 to TRBJ1-4, with no clear D. The germline V gene has CDR1 SGHAT and CDR2 FQNNGV. V gave up 1 base and J gave up 5 bases, with 11 bases separating them. The CDR3 extends over 15 amino acids. DNA of the CDR3: TGTGCCAGCAGCTTAGTATATTGGCGGAATGAAAAACTGTTTTTT. It encodes CASSLVYWRNEKLFF.

The CDR3, as DNA: TGTGCCAGCAGCTTGGTGGGAGCGGGGGGGCTTCAAGAGACCCAGTACTTC. Its protein is CASSLVGAGGLQETQYF. The chain links TRBV5-6 to TRBJ2-5; TRBD2 matches 10 bases. Germline V lookup: CDR1 SGHDT, CDR2 YYEEEE. V lost 0 bases, J lost 2 bases, and 7 bases stayed unmatched. This CDR3 contains 17 residues.

The V call is TRBV9, the J call TRBJ2-3; 7 bases are shared with TRBD1. Germline assignment: CDR1 SGDLS and CDR2 YYNGEE. CDR3 size: 16 residues. J was trimmed by 2 bases and V by 6 bases; bases with no gene match: 12. The CDR3 DNA follows: TGTGCCAGCAACGCCACATCCGGGACAGCCACAGATACGCAGTATTTT. The encoded protein is CASNATSGTATDTQYF.

The genes are TRBV7-9 and TRBJ2-7, with D maybe TRBD2 (5 bases). Per the germline V gene, CDR1 is SEHNR and CDR2 is FQNEAQ (reference sequence). V was trimmed by 4 bases and J by 3 bases, leaving 19 bases between them. CDR3 length: 16 residues. CDR3 DNA sequence: TGTGCCAGCAGCTACAGTGGTGAGGGCCTAAGCTACGAGCAGTACTTC. It specifies CASSYSGEGLSYEQYF.

This clone was observed a few times. CDR3 protein: CASSLAGGPPQYF. CDR3 nucleotides: TGTGCCAGCAGCTTAGCGGGGGGGCCGCCGCAGTATTTT. The V and J genes are TRBV7-2 and TRBJ2-3; a possible D gene is TRBD2 (7 bases). The V gene's germline CDR1 is SGHTA and CDR2 FQGNSA. V was shortened by 0 bases and J by 10 bases, with 11 bases between the two germline ends. The CDR3 consists of 13 residues.

The chain joins TRBV9 to TRBJ2-2, with D possibly matching TRBD1 (6 bases). Germline assignment: CDR1 SGDLS and CDR2 YYNGEE. This CDR3 contains 16 residues. Trimming took 3 bases from V and 2 from J, leaving 14 bases between them. DNA of the CDR3: TGTGCCAGCAGCGGATACGCCGGGACAAACACCGGGGAGCTGTTTTTT. This codes for CASSGYAGTNTGELFF.

The CDR3, as DNA: TGTGCCAGCAGCTTAACGGAGGGATACGGCTACACCTTC. This gives the protein CASSLTEGYGYTF. This sequence joins TRBV7-9 and TRBJ1-2; no clear D gene. V was cut by 2 bases and J by 8 bases, with 12 bases left in between. CDR1 and CDR2 (germline): SEHNR, FQNEAQ (reference sequence). The CDR3 spans 13 residues.

The V call is TRBV5-4, the J call TRBJ2-3; TRBD2 aligns across 11 bases. V shed 1 base, J shed 2 bases, and the junction held 6 bases outside the gene matches. The CDR3 length is 17 residues. Per germline, CDR1 SGHNT and CDR2 YYREEE (reference sequence). The CDR3 coding sequence is TGTGCCAGCAGCTTGCCTAGCGGGAGGTGGGACACAGATACGCAGTATTTT. Amino acids: CASSLPSGRWDTDTQYF.

The chain has TRBV10-3 and TRBJ2-1, with 7 bases matching TRBD2. Trimming took 2 bases from V and 2 from J; bases not matched to a gene: 6. The germline CDR1 and CDR2 sequences are ENHRY and SYGVKD. The CDR3 is 16 residues long. The CDR3 DNA sequence: TGTGCCATCAGTGAGCCGGGGGGTCCGACCTACAATGAGCAGTTCTTC. It translates to CAISEPGGPTYNEQFF.

The rearrangement uses TRBV27 and TRBJ1-1; D not certain. This CDR3 contains 13 residues. Trimming took off 5 bases at V and 1 base at J, with 8 bases between the two ends. The germline CDR1 and CDR2 sequences are MNHEY and SMNVEV (reference sequence). CDR3: CASSPGSNTEAFF. The CDR3 DNA reads as TGTGCCAGCAGTCCCGGGTCGAACACTGAAGCTTTCTTT.

The CDR3 region is CASSAKYNEQFF. The CDR3 nucleotides are TGTGCCAGCAGCGCGAAGTACAATGAGCAGTTCTTC. This chain connects TRBV5-8 to TRBJ2-1, with no clear D. Trimming left V 4 bases short and J 4 bases short, with 6 bases between. Germline CDR1 and CDR2: SGHTS and YDEGEE. This CDR3 is built from 12 residues.

The V call is TRBV27, the J call TRBJ1-6, with TRBD1 matching 7 bases. V trimming: 5 bases; J trimming: 9 bases; junction bases outside the gene matches: 7. CDR3 length equals 14 residues. CDR1 and CDR2 (germline): MNHEY, SMNVEV (reference sequence). CDR3 loop: CASSVDRASSPLHF. The DNA for the CDR3 is TGTGCCAGCAGTGTAGACAGGGCTAGTTCACCCCTCCACTTT.

This chain joins TRBV11-2 and TRBJ2-5, with 11 bases aligning to TRBD2. This CDR3 contains 13 residues. The germline V gene encodes CDR1 SGHAT and CDR2 FQNNGV. V shed 3 bases and J 7 bases; nucleotides not matched to a gene: 1. The CDR3 region is CASSFGLAGTQYF. The CDR3 nucleotides read TGTGCCAGCAGCTTCGGACTAGCGGGGACCCAGTACTTC. Together with reference TRBV11-2 and TRBJ2-5, the CDR3 gives the full variable domain: EAGVAQSPRYKIIEKRQSVAFWCNPISGHATLYWYQQILGQGPKLLIQFQNNGVVDDSQLPKDRFSAERLKGVDSTLKIQPAKLEDSAVYLCASSFGLAGTQYFGPGTRLLVL.

V gene TRBV15 combines with J gene TRBJ1-2, with D unclear. Looked up from germline, CDR1 is LNHNV and CDR2 is YYDKDF (reference sequence). Between the trimmed V and J ends, which lost 0 bases and 5 bases, there was a span of 13 bases. There are 15 residues in the CDR3. CDR3 DNA sequence: TGTGCCACCAGCAGAGATCGTTGGCAGAATTATGGCTACACCTTC. This translates into CATSRDRWQNYGYTF.

This chain links TRBV6-5 with TRBJ1-1; D is possibly TRBD1 (5 bases). The germline CDR1 and CDR2 sequences are MNHEY and SVGAGI. Trimming took 4 bases from V and 11 from J, leaving 11 bases between them. The CDR3 is 11 amino acids. CDR3 in amino acids: CASSFQGTAFF. CDR3 coding DNA: TGTGCCAGCAGTTTCCAGGGCACGGCTTTCTTT.

V gene TRBV7-6 combines with J gene TRBJ2-2; TRBD2 matches at 12 bases. Germline CDR1 SGHVS, CDR2 FNYEAQ. The CDR3 totals 16 residues. With V trimmed by 6 bases and J by 8 bases, 10 bases remained unmatched. The CDR3: CASRVTSGGPAGELFF. The CDR3 bases are TGTGCCAGCAGAGTCACTAGCGGGGGGCCCGCGGGGGAGCTGTTTTTT.

The chain employs TRBV9 and TRBJ2-3; 12 nucleotides agree with TRBD2. The CDR3 is 17 amino acids. Germline V gene sequence: CDR1 SGDLS, CDR2 YYNGEE. V lost 0 bases, J lost 0 bases, and 2 bases stayed unmatched. The CDR3 loop is CASSVEGLAGSTDTQYF. The CDR3 DNA reads TGTGCCAGCAGCGTAGAGGGACTAGCGGGTAGCACAGATACGCAGTATTTT.